This record covers a single TCR beta chain. Antigen: not known. Trimming took 2 bases from V and 8 from J, leaving 15 bases between them. This CDR3 has 14 residues. CDR1 SGHAT and CDR2 FQNNGV come from the germline V gene. This sample was included in a study of T cell responses to AZD1222 COVID-19 vaccine. Overall study results and limits: White British people made up most donors, females outnumbered males, and clonal diversity was possibly underestimated. Repertoires were sampled only after the peak T cell response.

The data were produced by immunoSEQ multiplex PCR, yet TCRdb's version contains in-frame clones alone and is incomplete. The table has 150,000 or so clones, 80% to 90% seen once; the top ten hold about 5.1%. The starting material was peripheral blood, obtained on day 0 of MenACWY control vaccination. This chain uses TRBV11-2 with TRBJ1-2; D possibly corresponds to TRBD1 (6 bases). The TCR was taken from an adult in good health. In DNA form, the CDR3 reads TGTGCCAGCAGCTTAAAAGGGGGGGGCTCCGGCTACACCTTC. Encoded protein: CASSLKGGGSGYTF.